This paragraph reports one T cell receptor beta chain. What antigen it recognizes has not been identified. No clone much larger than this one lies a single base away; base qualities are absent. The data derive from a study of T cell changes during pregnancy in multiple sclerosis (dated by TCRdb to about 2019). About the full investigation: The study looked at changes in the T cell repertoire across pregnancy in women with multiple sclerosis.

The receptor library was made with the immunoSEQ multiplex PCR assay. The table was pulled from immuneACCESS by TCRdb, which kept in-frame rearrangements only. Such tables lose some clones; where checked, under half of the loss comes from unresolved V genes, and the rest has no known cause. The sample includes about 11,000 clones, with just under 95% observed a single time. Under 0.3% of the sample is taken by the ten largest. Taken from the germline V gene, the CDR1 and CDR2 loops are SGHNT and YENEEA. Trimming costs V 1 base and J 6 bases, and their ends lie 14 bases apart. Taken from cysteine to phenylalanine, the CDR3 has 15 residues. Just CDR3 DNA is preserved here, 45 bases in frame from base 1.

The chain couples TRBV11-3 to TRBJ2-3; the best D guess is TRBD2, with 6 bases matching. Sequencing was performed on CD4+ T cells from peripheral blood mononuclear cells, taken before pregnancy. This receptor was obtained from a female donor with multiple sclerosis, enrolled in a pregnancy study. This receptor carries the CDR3 CASSLGAHRGDTQYF. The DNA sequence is TGTGCCAGCAGCTTAGGAGCCCACCGGGGGGATACGCAGTATTTT.